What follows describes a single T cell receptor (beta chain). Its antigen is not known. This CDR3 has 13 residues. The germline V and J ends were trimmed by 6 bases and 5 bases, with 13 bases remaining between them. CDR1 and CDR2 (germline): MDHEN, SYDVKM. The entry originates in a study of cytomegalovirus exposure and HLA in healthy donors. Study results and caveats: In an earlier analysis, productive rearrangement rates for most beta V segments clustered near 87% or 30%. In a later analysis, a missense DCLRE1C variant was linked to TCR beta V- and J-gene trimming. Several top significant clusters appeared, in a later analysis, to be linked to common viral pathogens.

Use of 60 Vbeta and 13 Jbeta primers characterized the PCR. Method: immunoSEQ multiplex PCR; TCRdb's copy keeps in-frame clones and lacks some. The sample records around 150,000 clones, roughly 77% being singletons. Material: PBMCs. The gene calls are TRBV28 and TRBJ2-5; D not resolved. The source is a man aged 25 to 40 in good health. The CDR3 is CASRPTVEETQYF. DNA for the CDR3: TGTGCCAGCAGACCGACTGTCGAGGAGACCCAGTACTTC. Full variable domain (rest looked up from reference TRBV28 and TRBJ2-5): DVKVTQSSRYLVKRTGEKVFLECVQDMDHENMFWYRQDPGLGLRLIYFSYDVKMKEKGDIPEGYSVSREKKERFSLILESASTNQTSMYLCASRPTVEETQYFGPGTRLLVL.